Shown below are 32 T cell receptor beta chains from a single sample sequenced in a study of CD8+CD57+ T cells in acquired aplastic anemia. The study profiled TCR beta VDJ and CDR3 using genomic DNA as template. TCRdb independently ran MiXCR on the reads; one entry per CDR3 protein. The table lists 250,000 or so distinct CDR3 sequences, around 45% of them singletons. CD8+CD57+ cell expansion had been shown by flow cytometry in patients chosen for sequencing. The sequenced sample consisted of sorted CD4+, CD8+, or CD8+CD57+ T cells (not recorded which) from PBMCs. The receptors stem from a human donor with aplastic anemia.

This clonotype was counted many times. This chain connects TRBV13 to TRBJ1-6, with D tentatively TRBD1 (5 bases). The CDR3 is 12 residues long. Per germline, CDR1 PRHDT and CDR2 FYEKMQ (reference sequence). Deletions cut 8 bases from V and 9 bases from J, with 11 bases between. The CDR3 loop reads CASRDYGSPLHF. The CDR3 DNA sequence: TGTGCCAGCCGGGACTACGGTTCACCCCTCCACTTT. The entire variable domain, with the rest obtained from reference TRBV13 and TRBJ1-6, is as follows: AAGVIQSPRHLIKEKRETATLKCYPIPRHDTVYWYQQGPGQDPQFLISFYEKMQSDKGSIPDRFSAQQFSDYHSELNMSSLELGDSALYFCASRDYGSPLHFGNGTRLTVT.

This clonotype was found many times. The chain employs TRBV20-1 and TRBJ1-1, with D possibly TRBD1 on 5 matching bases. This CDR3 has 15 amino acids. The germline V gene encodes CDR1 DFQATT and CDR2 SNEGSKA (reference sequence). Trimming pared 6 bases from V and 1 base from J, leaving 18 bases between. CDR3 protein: CSASSWGRKNTEAFF. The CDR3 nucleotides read TGCAGTGCCAGTAGTTGGGGACGCAAGAACACTGAAGCTTTCTTT.

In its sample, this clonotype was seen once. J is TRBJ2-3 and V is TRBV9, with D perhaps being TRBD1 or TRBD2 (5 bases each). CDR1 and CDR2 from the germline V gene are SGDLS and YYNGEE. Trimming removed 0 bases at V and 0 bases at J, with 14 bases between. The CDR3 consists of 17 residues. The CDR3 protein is CASSVAPGRSSTDTQYF. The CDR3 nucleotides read TGTGCCAGCAGCGTAGCCCCGGGACGGTCTAGCACAGATACGCAGTATTTT.

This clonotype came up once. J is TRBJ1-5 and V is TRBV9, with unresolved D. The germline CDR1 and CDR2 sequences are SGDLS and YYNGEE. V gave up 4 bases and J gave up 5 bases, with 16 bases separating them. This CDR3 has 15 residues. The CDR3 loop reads CASSTGWFVDQPQHF. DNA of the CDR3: TGTGCCAGCAGCACCGGATGGTTTGTCGATCAGCCCCAGCATTTT. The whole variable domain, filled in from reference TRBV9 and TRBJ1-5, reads DSGVTQTPKHLITATGQRVTLRCSPRSGDLSVYWYQQSLDQGLQFLIQYYNGEERAKGNILERFSAQQFPDLHSELNLSSLELGDSALYFCASSTGWFVDQPQHFGDGTRLSIL.

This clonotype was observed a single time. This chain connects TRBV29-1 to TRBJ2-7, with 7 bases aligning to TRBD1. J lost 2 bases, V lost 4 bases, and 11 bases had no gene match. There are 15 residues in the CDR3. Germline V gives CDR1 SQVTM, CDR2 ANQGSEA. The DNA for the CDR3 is TGCAGCGTTGTCCCCACCGGGACAGTCCCCTACGAGCAGTACTTC. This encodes CSVVPTGTVPYEQYF.

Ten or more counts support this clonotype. CDR3 loop: CATSRDRSLPNEQYF. The CDR3 bases are TGTGCCACCAGCAGAGATAGAAGCCTACCCAACGAGCAGTACTTC. V and J are TRBV15 and TRBJ2-7; D remains ambiguous. This CDR3 has 15 residues. Germline CDR1 and CDR2: LNHNV and YYDKDF (reference sequence). V was clipped by 0 bases and J by 5 bases, with 14 bases between them.

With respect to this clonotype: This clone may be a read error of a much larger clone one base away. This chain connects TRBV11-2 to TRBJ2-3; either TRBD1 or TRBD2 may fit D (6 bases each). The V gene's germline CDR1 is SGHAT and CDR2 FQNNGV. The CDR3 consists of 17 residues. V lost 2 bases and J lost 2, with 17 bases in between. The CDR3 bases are TGTGCCAGCAGCTTAACCGTGGGGGGACACAACACAGATACGCAGTATTTT. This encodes CASSLTVGGHNTDTQYF. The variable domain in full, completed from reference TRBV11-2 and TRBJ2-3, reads EAGVAQSPRYKIIEKRQSVAFWCNPISGHATLYWYQQILGQGPKLLIQFQNNGVVDDSQLPKDRFSAERLKGVDSTLKIQPAKLEDSAVYLCASSLTVGGHNTDTQYFGPGTRLTVL.

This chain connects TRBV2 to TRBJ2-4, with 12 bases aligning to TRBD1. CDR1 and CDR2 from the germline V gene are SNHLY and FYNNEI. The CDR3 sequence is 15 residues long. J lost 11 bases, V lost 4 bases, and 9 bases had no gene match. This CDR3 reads CASSVDSGTGGLQYF. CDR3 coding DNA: TGTGCCAGCAGTGTCGACAGTGGGACAGGGGGCCTTCAGTACTTC.

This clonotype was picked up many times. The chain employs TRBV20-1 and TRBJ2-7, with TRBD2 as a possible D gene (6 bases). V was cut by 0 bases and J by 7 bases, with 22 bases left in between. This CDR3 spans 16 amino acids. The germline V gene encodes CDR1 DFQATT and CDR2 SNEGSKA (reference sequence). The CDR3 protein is CSARDTQRANSGEQYF. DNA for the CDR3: TGCAGTGCTAGAGATACCCAGCGGGCTAACTCTGGAGAGCAGTACTTC.

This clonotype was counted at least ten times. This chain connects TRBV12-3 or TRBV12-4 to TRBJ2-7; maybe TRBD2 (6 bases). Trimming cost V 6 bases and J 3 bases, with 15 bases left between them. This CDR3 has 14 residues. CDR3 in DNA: TGTGCCAGCAGCCCGACTAGTCCTCTCTACGAGCAGTACTTC. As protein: CASSPTSPLYEQYF.

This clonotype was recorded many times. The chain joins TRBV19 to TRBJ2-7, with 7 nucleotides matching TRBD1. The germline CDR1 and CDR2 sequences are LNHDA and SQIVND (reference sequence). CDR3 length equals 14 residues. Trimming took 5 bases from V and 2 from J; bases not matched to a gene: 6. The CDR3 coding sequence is TGTGCCAGTAGTGCATCGACAGGGCCCTACGAGCAGTACTTC. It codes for CASSASTGPYEQYF.

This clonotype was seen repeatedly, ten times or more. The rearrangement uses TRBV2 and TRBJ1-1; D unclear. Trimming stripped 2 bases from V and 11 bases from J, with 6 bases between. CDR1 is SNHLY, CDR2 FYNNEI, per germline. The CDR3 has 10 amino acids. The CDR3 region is CASSENTAFF. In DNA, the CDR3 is TGTGCCAGCAGTGAAAACACTGCTTTCTTT.

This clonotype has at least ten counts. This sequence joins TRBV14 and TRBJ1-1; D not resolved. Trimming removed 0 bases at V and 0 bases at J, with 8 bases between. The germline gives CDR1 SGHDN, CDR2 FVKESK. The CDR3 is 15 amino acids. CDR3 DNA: TGTGCCAGCAGCCAAGATTGGGGAATGAACACTGAAGCTTTCTTT. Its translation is CASSQDWGMNTEAFF.

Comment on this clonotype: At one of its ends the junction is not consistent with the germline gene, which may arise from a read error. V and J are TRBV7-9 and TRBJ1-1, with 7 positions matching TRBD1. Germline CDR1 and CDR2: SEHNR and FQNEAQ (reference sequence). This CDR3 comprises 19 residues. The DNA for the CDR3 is TGTGCCAGCAGCCCCCTTCAGGGGACAGTATCGAGATTGAACACTGAAGTTTTCTTT. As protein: CASSPLQGTVSRLNTEVFF.

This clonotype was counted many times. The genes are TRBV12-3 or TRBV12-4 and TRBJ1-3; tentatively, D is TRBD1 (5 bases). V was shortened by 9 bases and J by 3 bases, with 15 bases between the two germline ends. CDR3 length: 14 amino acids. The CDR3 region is CASLRDSDGNTIYF. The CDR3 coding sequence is TGTGCCAGTCTCCGGGACTCGGATGGAAACACCATATATTTT.

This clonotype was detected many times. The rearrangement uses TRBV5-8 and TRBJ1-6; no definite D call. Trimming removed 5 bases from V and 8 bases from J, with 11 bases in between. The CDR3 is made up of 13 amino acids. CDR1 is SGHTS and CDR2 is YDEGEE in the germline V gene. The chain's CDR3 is CASSYTGDSPLHF. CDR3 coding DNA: TGTGCCAGCAGTTATACTGGGGATTCACCCCTCCACTTT.

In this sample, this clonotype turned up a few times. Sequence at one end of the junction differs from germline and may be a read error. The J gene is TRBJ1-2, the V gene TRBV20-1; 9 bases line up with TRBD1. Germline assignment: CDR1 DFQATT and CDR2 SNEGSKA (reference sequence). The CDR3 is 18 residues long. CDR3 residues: CSARDLKGQGVLWHGNTF. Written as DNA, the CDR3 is TGCAGTGCTAGAGATCTCAAGGGACAGGGAGTACTTTGGCATGGCAACACCTTC.

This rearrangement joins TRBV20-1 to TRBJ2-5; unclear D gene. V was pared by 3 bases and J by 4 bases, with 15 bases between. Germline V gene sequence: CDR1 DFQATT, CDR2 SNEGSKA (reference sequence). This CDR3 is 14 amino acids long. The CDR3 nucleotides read TGCAGTGCTAGCAGCGTCGCACAGCTAGAGACCCAGTACTTC. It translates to CSASSVAQLETQYF.

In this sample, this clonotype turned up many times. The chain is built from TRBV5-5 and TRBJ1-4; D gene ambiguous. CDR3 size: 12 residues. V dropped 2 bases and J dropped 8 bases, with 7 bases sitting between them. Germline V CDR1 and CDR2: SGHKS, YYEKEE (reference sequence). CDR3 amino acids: CASSLRGEKLFF. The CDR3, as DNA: TGTGCCAGCAGCTTACGTGGGGAAAAACTGTTTTTT.

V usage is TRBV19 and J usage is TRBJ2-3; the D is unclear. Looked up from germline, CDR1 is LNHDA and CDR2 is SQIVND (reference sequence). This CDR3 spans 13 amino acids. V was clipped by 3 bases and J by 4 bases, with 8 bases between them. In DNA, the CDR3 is TGTGCCAGTAGTATGATCACCGCAGATACGCAGTATTTT. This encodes CASSMITADTQYF.

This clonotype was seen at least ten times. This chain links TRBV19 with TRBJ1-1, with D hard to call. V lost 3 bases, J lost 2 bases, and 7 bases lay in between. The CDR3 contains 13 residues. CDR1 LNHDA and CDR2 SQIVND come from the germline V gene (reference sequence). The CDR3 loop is CASSMTDNTEAFF. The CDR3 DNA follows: TGTGCCAGTAGTATGACCGACAACACTGAAGCTTTCTTT.

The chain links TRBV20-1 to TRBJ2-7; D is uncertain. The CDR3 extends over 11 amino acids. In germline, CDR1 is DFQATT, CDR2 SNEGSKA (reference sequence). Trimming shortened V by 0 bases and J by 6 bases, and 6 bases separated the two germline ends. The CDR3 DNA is TGCAGTGCTAGAGACGGGCCCGAGCAGTACTTC. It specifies CSARDGPEQYF.

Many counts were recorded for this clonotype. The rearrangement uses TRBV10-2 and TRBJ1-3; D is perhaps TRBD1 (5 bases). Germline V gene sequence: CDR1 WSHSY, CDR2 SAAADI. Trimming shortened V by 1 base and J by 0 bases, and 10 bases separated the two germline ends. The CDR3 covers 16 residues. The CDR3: CASSEYGTGSGNTIYF. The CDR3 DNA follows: TGCGCCAGCAGTGAGTACGGGACGGGCTCTGGAAACACCATATATTTT.

Here the CDR3 DNA reads TGTGCCAGCAGTGAATATGGGGTCGAGCAGTACTTC. It codes for CASSEYGVEQYF. V usage is TRBV25-1 and J usage is TRBJ2-7; unclear D gene. The V gene's germline CDR1 is MGHDK and CDR2 SYGVNS. The V end lost 0 bases, the J end lost 6 bases, and 6 bases lay between the germline ends. The CDR3 spans 12 residues.

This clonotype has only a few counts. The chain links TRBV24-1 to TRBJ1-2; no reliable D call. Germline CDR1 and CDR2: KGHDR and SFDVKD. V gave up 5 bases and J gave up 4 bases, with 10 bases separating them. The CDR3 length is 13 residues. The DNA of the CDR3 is TGTGCCACCAGTGTAGGCGAGGGCTATGGCTACACCTTC. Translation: CATSVGEGYGYTF.

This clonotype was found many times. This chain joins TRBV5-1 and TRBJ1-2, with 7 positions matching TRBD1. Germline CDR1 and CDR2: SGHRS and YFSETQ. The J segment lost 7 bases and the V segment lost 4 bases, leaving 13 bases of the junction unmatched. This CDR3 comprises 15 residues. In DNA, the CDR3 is TGCGCCAGCAGCCCCTCTTCGGACAGGTTTCTTGGCTACACCTTC. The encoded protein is CASSPSSDRFLGYTF.

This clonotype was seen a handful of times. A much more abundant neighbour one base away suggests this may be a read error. The CDR3 protein is CACSQGTDYGYTF. The CDR3 DNA is TGTGCCTGCAGCCAGGGGACAGACTATGGCTACACCTTC. The chain combines TRBV5-5 with TRBJ1-2; 7 positions agree with TRBD1. The CDR3 is made up of 13 amino acids. CDR1 and CDR2 from the germline V gene are SGHKS and YYEKEE (reference sequence).

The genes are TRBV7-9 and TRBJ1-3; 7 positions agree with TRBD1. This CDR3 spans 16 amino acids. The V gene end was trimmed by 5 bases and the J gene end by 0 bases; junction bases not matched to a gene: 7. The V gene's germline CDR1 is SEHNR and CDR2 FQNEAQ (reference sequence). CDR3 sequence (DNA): TGTGCCAGCAGCGTTACAGGGGATCTCTCTGGAAACACCATATATTTT. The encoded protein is CASSVTGDLSGNTIYF.

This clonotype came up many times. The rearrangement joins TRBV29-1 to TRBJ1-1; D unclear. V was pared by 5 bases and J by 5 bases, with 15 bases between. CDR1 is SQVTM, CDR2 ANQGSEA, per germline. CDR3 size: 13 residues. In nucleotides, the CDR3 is TGCAGCGTTCGGACGGATAGTTTGACTGAAGCTTTCTTT. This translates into CSVRTDSLTEAFF.

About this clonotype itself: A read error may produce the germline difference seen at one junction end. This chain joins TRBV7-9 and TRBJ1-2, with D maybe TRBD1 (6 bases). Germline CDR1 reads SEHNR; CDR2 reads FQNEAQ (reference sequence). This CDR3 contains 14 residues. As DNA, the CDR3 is TGTGCCACCAGCTCGAGGGGGAAGGACAGTGGCTACACCTTC. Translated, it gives CATSSRGKDSGYTF. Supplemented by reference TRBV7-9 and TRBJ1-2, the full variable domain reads DTGVSQNPRHKITKRGQNVTFRCDPISEHNRLYWYRQTLGQGPEFLTYFQNEAQLEKSRLLSDRFSAERPKGSFSTLEIQRTEQGDSAMYLCATSSRGKDSGYTFGSGTRLTVV.

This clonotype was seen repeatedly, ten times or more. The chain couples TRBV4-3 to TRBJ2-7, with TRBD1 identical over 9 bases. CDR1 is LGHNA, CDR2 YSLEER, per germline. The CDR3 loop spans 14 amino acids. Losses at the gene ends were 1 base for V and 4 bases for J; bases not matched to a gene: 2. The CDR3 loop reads CASSQGTGEYEQYF. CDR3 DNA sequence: TGCGCCAGCAGCCAAGGGACAGGGGAGTACGAGCAGTACTTC.

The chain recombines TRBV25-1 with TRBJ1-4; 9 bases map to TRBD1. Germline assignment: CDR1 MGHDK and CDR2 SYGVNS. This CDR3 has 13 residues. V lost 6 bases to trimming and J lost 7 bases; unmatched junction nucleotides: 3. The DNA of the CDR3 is TGTGCCAGCAGCCCGGGACAGGGTGAAAAACTGTTTTTT. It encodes CASSPGQGEKLFF.